A single T cell receptor (beta chain) is shown here with its context. Its specificity is unknown. The record originates from a study of glioma-infiltrating T cells. Study conclusions and caveats: Tissue and blood shared very few CDR3 sequences. Above-expected tissue-blood divergence occurred in all gliomas, most in low-grade ones.

Using RNA template, CDR3s of TCR alpha and beta were amplified with iRepertoire arm-PCR. For one-step reverse transcription and amplification, 100-400 ng of tissue mRNA or PBMC total RNA was used. MiXCR, run by TCRdb on the multiplex PCR reads, gives a single entry per CDR3 protein. The sample lists 170,000 or so distinct CDR3 sequences; 43% were seen once. Sequenced sample: glioma tissue, nonneoplastic brain tissue, or PBMCs (not recorded which). This receptor was taken from a human donor with low-grade glioma or glioblastoma, undergoing nonglioma brain surgery, or in good health (not recorded which).

CDR3 sequence (DNA): TGTGCCAGCAGCCAAGATTGGAGGACAGACCAAGAGACCCAGTACTTC. This translates into CASSQDWRTDQETQYF. The chain employs TRBV4-2 and TRBJ2-5, with D possibly being TRBD1 (6 bases). V lost 0 bases and J lost 0, with 11 bases in between. Germline CDR1 is LGHNA and CDR2 is YNFKEQ. This CDR3 has 16 residues.